The 21 T cell receptor beta chains in this list originate from one sample, sequenced in a study of CXCR3-negative and CXCR3-positive naive CD8 T cells. Libraries were UMI-labeled 5' RACE TRB cDNA. No DNA is given; TCRdb re-called the 5' RACE reads and lists each CDR3 protein once. The sample has about 56,000 distinct CDR3 sequences; the top ten hold 20% to 25%. Sequencing was carried out using memory CD8+ T cells from blood. The source of these receptors is a human donor in good health. Some clones in this sample may be carry-over from other donors' samples.

The CDR3 sequence: CASSQPDTYNEQFF. J is TRBJ2-1 and V is TRBV4-1. There are 14 residues in the CDR3. From germline, CDR1 is MGHRA and CDR2 YSYEKL.

J is TRBJ1-1 and V is TRBV5-1; TCRdb returns TRBD1, unconfirmable since there is no DNA. Per germline, CDR1 SGHRS and CDR2 YFSETQ. The CDR3 totals 12 residues. CDR3 residues: CASSSTGTEAFF.

The chain carries TRBV19 and TRBJ2-7; the TRBD1 assignment by TCRdb is unverifiable without DNA. Germline V gene sequence: CDR1 LNHDA, CDR2 SQIVND (reference sequence). This CDR3 is built from 14 residues. CDR3 residues: CASSILDRTYEQYF.

J is TRBJ2-7 and V is TRBV3-1; lacking DNA, the TRBD2 call made by TCRdb goes unchecked. The CDR3 is made up of 16 amino acids. From germline, CDR1 is LGHDT and CDR2 YNNKEL (reference sequence). This chain's CDR3 is CASSPSPSTTLYEQYF.

This clonotype is classed as medium-sized by frequency. The rearrangement joins TRBV30 to TRBJ2-5; no DNA is available, so the TRBD2 call from TCRdb remains unchecked. CDR1 and CDR2 (germline): GTSNPN, SVGIG (reference sequence). CDR3 length: 14 amino acids. The CDR3 here is CAWIPWLDTETQYF.

This chain connects TRBV23-1 to TRBJ2-1; the TCRdb D gene call, TRBD2, has no DNA to confirm it. TRBV23-1 is sorted into the ORF group, with uncertain function. This CDR3 is 16 amino acids long. CDR3 region: CASSQYRTLLSNEQFF.

The genes are TRBV12-3 or TRBV12-4 and TRBJ1-1. The CDR3 is 13 residues long. The CDR3 is CASSLERNTEAFF.

The rearrangement uses TRBV27 and TRBJ2-7; TCRdb names TRBD1, which stays unverified in the absence of DNA. The germline V gene encodes CDR1 MNHEY and CDR2 SMNVEV (reference sequence). This CDR3 is 14 amino acids long. CDR3 sequence reads: CASSDRGSSYEQYF.

The chain combines TRBV7-9 with TRBJ1-4. This CDR3 has 13 amino acids. The germline V gene has CDR1 SEHNR and CDR2 FQNEAQ (reference sequence). The CDR3 reads CASAGGFGEKLFF.

The rearrangement uses TRBV7-9 and TRBJ1-1; TCRdb picks TRBD1, but there is no DNA to check that call. Germline V gene sequence: CDR1 SEHNR, CDR2 FQNEAQ (reference sequence). This CDR3 spans 17 amino acids. CDR3 region: CASSLAGGPRFGTEAFF.

This chain joins TRBV3-1 and TRBJ2-2; with no DNA, the TCRdb D assignment of TRBD1 cannot be verified. From germline, CDR1 is LGHDT and CDR2 YNNKEL (reference sequence). This CDR3 is built from 15 residues. This CDR3 reads CASSQGTENTGELFF.

The chain's CDR3 is CASSSWTGDNEQFF. This chain connects TRBV19 to TRBJ2-1; TCRdb lists TRBD1, though no DNA is available to test this call. This CDR3 is 14 amino acids long. Germline V CDR1 and CDR2: LNHDA, SQIVND (reference sequence).

The CDR3 sequence: CASSLIRRQFSGANVLTF. The chain recombines TRBV7-2 with TRBJ2-6; TCRdb picks TRBD1, but there is no DNA to check that call. Per germline, CDR1 SGHTA and CDR2 FQGNSA. The CDR3 runs 18 residues.

The V call is TRBV10-3, the J call TRBJ2-2; the D gene TCRdb calls, TRBD1, cannot be checked with no DNA. CDR1 is ENHRY and CDR2 is SYGVKD in the germline V gene. The CDR3 sequence is 15 residues long. The CDR3 region is CAISDRVVTTGELFF.

This clonotype is identified as medium-sized from frequency. The chain employs TRBV4-1 and TRBJ1-1; TCRdb names TRBD1, which stays unverified in the absence of DNA. Germline V gene lookup returns CDR1 MGHRA and CDR2 YSYEKL. The CDR3 is made up of 18 amino acids. CDR3: CASSQDPQGVGMNTEAFF.

The rearrangement joins TRBV19 to TRBJ1-6; checking the TCRdb D call of TRBD1 is not possible without DNA. CDR3 size: 13 residues. Per the germline V gene, CDR1 is LNHDA and CDR2 is SQIVND (reference sequence). Here the CDR3 reads CASSGQGNSPLHF.

The chain employs TRBV20-1 and TRBJ2-5; TCRdb's assignment of TRBD2 cannot be checked, as there is no DNA. Germline values: CDR1 DFQATT, CDR2 SNEGSKA (reference sequence). The CDR3 sequence is 16 residues long. This CDR3 is CSARGLAGVFGETQYF.

The chain joins TRBV29-1 to TRBJ2-3. This CDR3 has 11 amino acids. Germline CDR1 and CDR2: SQVTM and ANQGSEA. The CDR3 here is CSPRRTDTQYF.

The rearrangement uses TRBV2 and TRBJ2-1. Germline CDR1 and CDR2: SNHLY and FYNNEI. The CDR3 has 12 amino acids. CDR3 sequence: CASSPDTNEQFF. The variable domain in full, completed from reference TRBV2 and TRBJ2-1, reads EPEVTQTPSHQVTQMGQEVILRCVPISNHLYFYWYRQILGQKVEFLVSFYNNEISEKSEIFDDQFSVERPDGSNFTLKIRSTKLEDSAMYFCASSPDTNEQFFGPGTRLTVL.

The chain has TRBV5-1 and TRBJ2-7; without DNA, the TCRdb call of TRBD1 cannot be checked. CDR3 length equals 17 residues. Looked up from germline, CDR1 is SGHRS and CDR2 is YFSETQ. Here the CDR3 reads CASSLDAPGQGTYELYF.

The rearrangement joins TRBV12-3 or TRBV12-4 to TRBJ2-1; absent DNA, TCRdb's TRBD2 call cannot be checked. CDR3 size: 15 residues. The CDR3 reads CASRPRTSPYNEQFF.